The rows below give T cell receptor beta chains drawn from one sample of a study of human T cells and chemical hapten exposure. MiXCR, run by TCRdb on the RACE reads, gives a single entry per CDR3 protein. The sample consists of under 200,000 distinct CDR3 sequences, 28% of them appearing once. The sample was whole blood, taken in connection with sensitization to the hapten diphenylcyclopropenone (DPC). These receptors were collected from a woman aged 18-29 years with alopecia areata. Some clones in this sample may be carry-over from other donors' samples. CDR3s include the opening cysteine and the closing phenylalanine or tryptophan. The order of the fields is CDR3 protein, CDR3 DNA, clone size, V gene, D gene, J gene. The D gene is left open where the match is weak. The size of a clone is reported for some rows only, either as once, few or many, or as a class for expanded clones.

CDR3: CASSGRVEDEQYF; DNA: TGTGCCAGCAGTGGCAGGGTCGAGGACGAGCAGTACTTC; size: few; V: TRBV25-1; D: -; J: TRBJ2-7
CDR3: CASSLIRQGNYGYTF; DNA: TGTGCCAGCAGCTTGATACGGCAGGGGAACTATGGCTACACCTTC; size: few; V: TRBV5-8; D: -; J: TRBJ1-2
CDR3: CASSADLTGSYNEQFF; DNA: TGTGCCAGCAGTGCCGATCTAACGGGGTCCTACAATGAGCAGTTCTTC; size: -; V: TRBV6-4; D: -; J: TRBJ2-1
CDR3: CASSSGPSPYEQYF; DNA: TGTGCCAGTAGTTCGGGTCCCTCCCCCTACGAGCAGTACTTC; size: few; V: TRBV19; D: -; J: TRBJ2-7
CDR3: CASSQEILITDTQYF; DNA: TGTGCCAGCAGCCAAGAAATACTCATCACAGATACGCAGTATTTT; size: -; V: TRBV4-2; D: -; J: TRBJ2-3
CDR3: CASSHQTGTSAYEQYF; DNA: TGTGCCAGCAGCCATCAAACCGGGACTAGCGCTTACGAGCAGTACTTC; size: few; V: TRBV4-2; D: TRBD2; J: TRBJ2-7
CDR3: CASSTGDQPQHF; DNA: TGTGCCAGTAGTACAGGGGATCAGCCCCAGCATTTT; size: few; V: TRBV19; D: -; J: TRBJ1-5
CDR3: CASNPPGSGYEQFF; DNA: TGTGCCAGCAACCCTCCTGGGAGCGGGTATGAGCAGTTCTTC; size: -; V: TRBV6-5; D: -; J: TRBJ2-1
CDR3: CSASPDYGYTF; DNA: TGCAGTGCTAGCCCCGACTATGGCTACACCTTC; size: -; V: TRBV20-1; D: -; J: TRBJ1-2
CDR3: CSVEGYTSGGYEQYF; DNA: TGCAGCGTTGAGGGGTACACTAGCGGGGGATACGAGCAGTACTTC; size: few; V: TRBV29-1; D: TRBD2; J: TRBJ2-7
CDR3: CASSPRTGSPIYGYTF; DNA: TGTGCCAGCAGTCCAAGGACAGGAAGCCCGATCTATGGCTACACCTTC; size: -; V: TRBV6-5; D: TRBD1; J: TRBJ1-2
CDR3: CASRYSGGAGETQYF; DNA: TGTGCCAGCAGATATAGCGGGGGGGCCGGAGAGACCCAGTACTTC; size: many; V: TRBV12-3/TRBV12-4; D: TRBD2; J: TRBJ2-5
CDR3: CPGRGMNTEAFF; DNA: TGTCCCGGTCGGGGGATGAACACTGAAGCTTTCTTT; size: few; V: TRBV7-4; D: -; J: TRBJ1-1
CDR3: CASSSTGVGGEQYF; DNA: TGTGCCAGCAGCTCGACAGGGGTGGGCGGCGAGCAGTACTTC; size: once; V: TRBV7-6; D: TRBD1; J: TRBJ2-7
CDR3: CASSVAGTSGEVWYNEQFF; DNA: TGTGCCAGCAGCGTAGCCGGGACTAGCGGGGAAGTTTGGTACAATGAGCAGTTCTTC; size: -; V: TRBV9; D: TRBD2; J: TRBJ2-1
CDR3: CSAYMNTEAFF; DNA: TGCAGCGCCTATATGAACACTGAAGCTTTCTTT; size: -; V: TRBV29-1; D: -; J: TRBJ1-1
CDR3: CSGDRGTEAFF; DNA: TGCAGCGGGGACAGGGGGACTGAAGCTTTCTTT; size: -; V: TRBV29-1; D: TRBD1; J: TRBJ1-1
CDR3: CASNRGDSPLHF; DNA: TGTGCCAGCAATCGGGGTGATTCACCCCTCCACTTT; size: few; V: TRBV6-2/TRBV6-3; D: -; J: TRBJ1-6
CDR3: CASSELADTGELFF; DNA: TGTGCCAGCAGTGAACTAGCGGACACCGGGGAGCTGTTTTTT; size: few; V: TRBV6-1; D: TRBD2; J: TRBJ2-2
CDR3: CASSLVPGSSEYEQYF; DNA: TGTGCCAGCAGCTTAGTCCCGGGCTCAAGTGAGTACGAGCAGTACTTC; size: -; V: TRBV7-9; D: -; J: TRBJ2-7
CDR3: CAIVSRPTDTQYF; DNA: TGTGCCATCGTTAGCAGACCCACAGATACGCAGTATTTT; size: few; V: TRBV10-3; D: -; J: TRBJ2-3
CDR3: CASSLSRVPDTQYF; DNA: TGTGCCAGCAGTCTTTCAAGGGTACCAGATACGCAGTATTTT; size: -; V: TRBV2; D: -; J: TRBJ2-3